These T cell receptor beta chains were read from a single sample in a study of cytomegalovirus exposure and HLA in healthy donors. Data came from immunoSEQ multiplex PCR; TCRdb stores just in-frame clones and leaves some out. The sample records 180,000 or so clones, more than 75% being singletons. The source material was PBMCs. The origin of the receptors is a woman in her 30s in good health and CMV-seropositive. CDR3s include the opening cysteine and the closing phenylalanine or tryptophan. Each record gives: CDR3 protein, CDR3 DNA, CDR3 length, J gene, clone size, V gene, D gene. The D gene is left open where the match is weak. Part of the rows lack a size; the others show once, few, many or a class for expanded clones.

CDR3aa: CASSSGLAGGYNEQFF
CDR3nt: TGTGCCAGCAGCTCGGGACTAGCGGGGGGGTACAATGAGCAGTTCTTC
len: 16
j_gene: TRBJ2-1
abundance: NA
v_gene: TRBV11-3
d_gene: TRBD2

CDR3aa: CASSMERGGQETQYF
CDR3nt: TGCGCCAGCAGCATGGAGCGGGGGGGCCAAGAGACCCAGTACTTC
len: 15
j_gene: TRBJ2-5
abundance: NA
v_gene: TRBV5-1
d_gene: TRBD2

CDR3aa: CASSLGRTGGYEQYF
CDR3nt: TGCGCCAGCAGCTTGGGTCGGACAGGGGGCTACGAGCAGTACTTC
len: 15
j_gene: TRBJ2-7
abundance: NA
v_gene: TRBV5-1
d_gene: TRBD1

CDR3aa: CASSTQGLMNSPLHF
CDR3nt: TGTGCCAGCAGCACTCAGGGACTAATGAATTCACCCCTCCACTTT
len: 15
j_gene: TRBJ1-6
abundance: NA
v_gene: TRBV7-2
d_gene: NA

CDR3aa: CASSQDGGGYNEQFF
CDR3nt: TGCGCCAGCAGCCAAGACGGCGGGGGCTACAATGAGCAGTTCTTC
len: 15
j_gene: TRBJ2-1
abundance: NA
v_gene: TRBV4-3
d_gene: TRBD2

CDR3aa: CASSVGQGGEKLFF
CDR3nt: TGTGCCAGCAGCGTAGGACAGGGGGGCGAAAAACTGTTTTTT
len: 14
j_gene: TRBJ1-4
abundance: NA
v_gene: TRBV9
d_gene: TRBD1

CDR3aa: CASSVEPGQAYEQYF
CDR3nt: TGTGCCAGCAGTGTAGAACCGGGACAGGCCTACGAGCAGTACTTC
len: 15
j_gene: TRBJ2-7
abundance: NA
v_gene: TRBV25-1
d_gene: TRBD1

CDR3aa: CASSRGQAATLSYEQYF
CDR3nt: TGCGCCAGCAGCCGAGGACAGGCAGCGACCCTCTCCTACGAGCAGTACTTC
len: 17
j_gene: TRBJ2-7
abundance: NA
v_gene: TRBV5-1
d_gene: TRBD1

CDR3aa: CASGPQGTGELFF
CDR3nt: TGTGCTAGTGGTCCACAGGGTACCGGGGAGCTGTTTTTT
len: 13
j_gene: TRBJ2-2
abundance: NA
v_gene: TRBV12-5
d_gene: NA

CDR3aa: CASSQDSGGVETQYF
CDR3nt: TGTGCCAGCAGCCAAGATAGCGGGGGGGTAGAGACCCAGTACTTC
len: 15
j_gene: TRBJ2-5
abundance: NA
v_gene: TRBV4-2
d_gene: TRBD2

CDR3aa: CASSPRDREENTIYF
CDR3nt: TGTGCCAGTAGTCCCCGGGACAGGGAGGAAAACACCATATATTTT
len: 15
j_gene: TRBJ1-3
abundance: NA
v_gene: TRBV19
d_gene: TRBD1

CDR3aa: CASSLGGEGNEKLFF
CDR3nt: TGCGCCAGCAGCTTGGGTGGTGAGGGCAATGAAAAACTGTTTTTT
len: 15
j_gene: TRBJ1-4
abundance: NA
v_gene: TRBV5-1
d_gene: NA

CDR3aa: CATFFGGAGNTIYF
CDR3nt: TGTGCCACCTTCTTTGGGGGGGCTGGAAACACCATATATTTT
len: 14
j_gene: TRBJ1-3
abundance: NA
v_gene: TRBV28
d_gene: NA

CDR3aa: CASSPDPSGGETQYF
CDR3nt: TGCGCCAGCAGCCCCGACCCTAGCGGGGGGGAGACCCAGTACTTC
len: 15
j_gene: TRBJ2-5
abundance: NA
v_gene: TRBV4-3
d_gene: TRBD2

CDR3aa: CASSLGGRLAGESSYEQYF
CDR3nt: TGTGCCAGCAGCTTAGGAGGTAGGCTAGCGGGGGAGAGCTCCTACGAGCAGTACTTC
len: 19
j_gene: TRBJ2-7
abundance: NA
v_gene: TRBV11-2
d_gene: TRBD2

CDR3aa: CASNPRQDNEQFF
CDR3nt: TGTGCCAGCAACCCGAGACAGGACAATGAGCAGTTCTTC
len: 13
j_gene: TRBJ2-1
abundance: few
v_gene: TRBV6-6
d_gene: NA